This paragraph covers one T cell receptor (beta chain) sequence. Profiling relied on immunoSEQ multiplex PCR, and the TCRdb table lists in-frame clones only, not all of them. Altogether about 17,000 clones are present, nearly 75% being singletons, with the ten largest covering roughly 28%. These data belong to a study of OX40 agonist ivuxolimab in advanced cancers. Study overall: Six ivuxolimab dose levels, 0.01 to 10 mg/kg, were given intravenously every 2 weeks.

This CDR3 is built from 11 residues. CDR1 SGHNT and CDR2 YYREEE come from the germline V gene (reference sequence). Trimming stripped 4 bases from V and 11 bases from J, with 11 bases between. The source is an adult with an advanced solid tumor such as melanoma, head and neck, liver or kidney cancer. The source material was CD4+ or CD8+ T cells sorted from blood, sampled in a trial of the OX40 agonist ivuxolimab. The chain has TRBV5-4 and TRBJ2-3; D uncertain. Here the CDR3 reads CASSDALGQYF. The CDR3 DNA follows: TGTGCCAGCAGCGACGCCTTGGGGCAGTATTTT.